Listed here are 9 T cell receptor beta chains from one sample, sequenced in a study of blood T cell repertoires in COVID-19. Sequencing used immunoSEQ multiplex PCR; TCRdb keeps in-frame clones, though not all of them. The sample includes about 380,000 clones, 88% seen only once; the top ten take 1.2%. The sample taken for sequencing was PBMCs or T cells enriched from blood (not recorded which). Receptors originate from a woman aged 18-35 years who had recovered from COVID-19.

V gene TRBV30 combines with J gene TRBJ1-2; possible D gene TRBD1, 5 bases. Trimming cost V 2 bases and J 0 bases, with 10 bases left between them. The CDR3 totals 14 residues. The germline V gene has CDR1 GTSNPN and CDR2 SVGIG (reference sequence). In nucleotides, the CDR3 is TGTGCCTGGAGTCGGGACTCTCCTAACTATGGCTACACCTTC. Protein product: CAWSRDSPNYGYTF. The full variable domain, with the rest looked up from reference TRBV30 and TRBJ1-2, is SQTIHQWPATLVQPVGSPLSLECTVEGTSNPNLYWYRQAAGRGLQLLFYSVGIGQISSEVPQNLSASRPQDRQFILSSKKLLLSDSGFYLCAWSRDSPNYGYTFGSGTRLTVV.

V gene TRBV4-3 combines with J gene TRBJ2-2; the match to TRBD2 covers 13 bases. In germline, CDR1 is LGHNA, CDR2 YSLEER. With 4 bases clipped from V and 5 bases from J, the junction kept 7 bases outside the gene matches. The CDR3 totals 17 residues. As DNA, the CDR3 is TGCGCCAGCAGCCCGATACTAGCGGGGGGGCCGACCGGGGAGCTGTTTTTT. It yields the protein CASSPILAGGPTGELFF.

This clone was counted a few times. The chain joins TRBV19 to TRBJ2-1, with TRBD1 identical over 10 bases. V lost 6 bases, J lost 1 base, and 3 bases stayed unmatched. The germline V gene encodes CDR1 LNHDA and CDR2 SQIVND (reference sequence). This CDR3 has 15 residues. The CDR3 loop reads CASSPGQGSYNEQFF. For the CDR3, the DNA is TGTGCCAGTAGCCCGGGACAGGGGTCCTACAATGAGCAGTTCTTC. The full variable domain, its missing parts supplied by reference TRBV19 and TRBJ2-1, is DGGITQSPKYLFRKEGQNVTLSCEQNLNHDAMYWYRQDPGQGLRLIYYSQIVNDFQKGDIAEGYSVSREKKESFPLTVTSAQKNPTAFYLCASSPGQGSYNEQFFGPGTRLTVL.

CDR3 coding DNA: TGTGCCTGGAGTGGGGCGACAGTAAATAATTCACCCCTCCACTTT. Translated, it gives CAWSGATVNNSPLHF. V usage is TRBV30 and J usage is TRBJ1-6, with D maybe TRBD1 (5 bases). The germline CDR1 and CDR2 sequences are GTSNPN and SVGIG (reference sequence). The CDR3 covers 15 residues. Trimming took off 1 base at V and 5 bases at J, with 12 bases between the two ends. Looking up the rest from reference TRBV30 and TRBJ1-6 gives the full variable domain: SQTIHQWPATLVQPVGSPLSLECTVEGTSNPNLYWYRQAAGRGLQLLFYSVGIGQISSEVPQNLSASRPQDRQFILSSKKLLLSDSGFYLCAWSGATVNNSPLHFGNGTRLTVT.

This chain links TRBV3-1 (or the pseudogene TRBV3-2) with TRBJ2-5, with D unresolved. Looked up from germline, CDR1 is LGHDT and CDR2 is YNNKEL (reference sequence). The CDR3 loop spans 11 amino acids. V was trimmed by 4 bases and J by 3 bases, leaving 3 bases between them. The CDR3 nucleotides are TGTGCCAGCAGCCTAGAAGAGACCCAGTACTTC. This codes for CASSLEETQYF.

The V and J genes are TRBV9 and TRBJ1-2, with D possibly TRBD1 on 6 matching bases. V dropped 3 bases and J dropped 4 bases, with 10 bases sitting between them. The length of the CDR3 is 13 residues. CDR1 is SGDLS, CDR2 YYNGEE, per germline. The CDR3 here is CASSGSRGYGYTF. The CDR3 nucleotides read TGTGCCAGCAGCGGTTCCAGGGGCTATGGCTACACCTTC.

This clone was detected only a few times. The chain is built from TRBV10-3 and TRBJ1-5, with D unclear. V was shortened by 0 bases and J by 2 bases, with 8 bases between the two germline ends. The length of the CDR3 is 15 residues. Germline CDR1 and CDR2: ENHRY and SYGVKD. The CDR3 region is CAISESQIGNQPQHF. CDR3 bases: TGTGCCATCAGTGAGTCACAAATTGGCAATCAGCCCCAGCATTTT.

The chain is built from TRBV27 and TRBJ1-4; D might be TRBD1 (6 bases). Germline V CDR1 and CDR2: MNHEY, SMNVEV (reference sequence). Trimming removed 5 bases from V and 7 bases from J, with 17 bases in between. This CDR3 has 15 residues. This CDR3 reads CASSLDRFGLEKLFF. In nucleotides, the CDR3 is TGTGCCAGCAGTCTAGACAGGTTCGGTCTTGAAAAACTGTTTTTT.

The chain employs TRBV6-5 and TRBJ1-2; D is unclear. The germline V and J ends were trimmed by 3 bases and 3 bases, with 17 bases remaining between them. The CDR3 is 16 amino acids. Germline assignment: CDR1 MNHEY and CDR2 SVGAGI. DNA for the CDR3: TGTGCCAGCAGTTATCAGGTTGGAGGCATGGACTATGGCTACACCTTC. This codes for CASSYQVGGMDYGYTF.